The rows below give T cell receptor beta chains drawn from one sample of a study of PD-L1 blockade in urothelial cancer. Sequencing used immunoSEQ multiplex PCR; TCRdb keeps in-frame clones, though not all of them. The data contain around 26,000 clones, approximately 86% of them seen just once; the ten biggest clones take up roughly a third. Sequenced here: PBMCs, sampled around atezolizumab (anti-PD-L1) treatment. The receptors were sampled from a man between 60 and 70 years old with urothelial cancer. Each CDR3 is given with its conserved first and last residue. The D gene is left open where the match is weak. Only part of the rows carry a size: once, few, many, or a class if the clone is expanded.

clone_size	j_call	v_call	d_call	cdr3_nt	cdr3_aa
once	TRBJ2-1	TRBV19	TRBD2	TGTGCCAGTAGTATTAGACTAGCGGGGGCCATCATCAGCTCCTACAATGAGCAGTTCTTC	CASSIRLAGAIISSYNEQFF
-	TRBJ2-1	TRBV5-1	-	TGCGCCAGCAACATGGGGGGATTCTCCTACAATGAGCAGTTCTTC	CASNMGGFSYNEQFF
-	TRBJ2-7	TRBV10-3	TRBD1	TGTGCCATCAGTGAGTCGGGACAGGGCTACGAGCAGTACTTC	CAISESGQGYEQYF
-	TRBJ2-2	TRBV4-1	TRBD2	TGCGCCAGCAGCCGAGTGAGCGGGAGGGCCTTTGCCGGGGAGCTGTTTTTT	CASSRVSGRAFAGELFF
-	TRBJ1-5	TRBV19	-	TGTGCCAGTAGTATTCTCGGGCAGCCCCAGCATTTT	CASSILGQPQHF
-	TRBJ1-2	TRBV18	TRBD1	TGTGCCAGCTCACCCAACCTTGCCGGACAGGGGGCATCTGGCTATGGCTACACCTTC	CASSPNLAGQGASGYGYTF
-	TRBJ1-2	TRBV18	-	TGTGCCAGCTCACCACGGACAGAGGTAGCCTATGGCTACACCTTC	CASSPRTEVAYGYTF
-	TRBJ2-4	TRBV5-1	TRBD2	TGCGCCAGCAGCGGAGACAGCGGGAGTGCCAAAAACATTCAGTACTTC	CASSGDSGSAKNIQYF
-	TRBJ1-2	TRBV19	-	TGTGCCAGTAGTCCATACAGGGACCAAATCGGCTACACCTTC	CASSPYRDQIGYTF
-	TRBJ1-4	TRBV7-9	-	TGTGCCAGCAGCTTCCTAGAGGAAAAACTGTTTTTT	CASSFLEEKLFF
-	TRBJ1-3	TRBV10-3	-	TGTGCCATCAGCCCCGTTGATCCTACCTCTGGAAACACCATATATTTT	CAISPVDPTSGNTIYF
-	TRBJ2-2	TRBV18	TRBD1	TGTGCCAGCTCACCAACAGGGGGCTTGACCGGGGAGCTGTTTTTT	CASSPTGGLTGELFF
-	TRBJ1-3	TRBV9	-	TGTGCCAGCAGCGTATACGGGGGAGGGTTCTCTGGAAACACCATATATTTT	CASSVYGGGFSGNTIYF
-	TRBJ2-7	TRBV5-1	TRBD1	TGCGCCAGCAGCTCACCCGGGACAGCACGGTCCTACGAGCAGTACTTC	CASSSPGTARSYEQYF
-	TRBJ2-1	TRBV23-1	-	TGCGCCAGCAGTCAAACAACTAACTACCTTAACAATGAGCAGTTCTTC	CASSQTTNYLNNEQFF
-	TRBJ2-4	TRBV18	-	TGTGCCAGCTCAGCCGACAGTAAAAACATTCAGTACTTC	CASSADSKNIQYF
-	TRBJ2-3	TRBV5-1	TRBD1	TGCGCCAGCAGCTTGGTACGGACAGGGGGTACGCAGTATTTT	CASSLVRTGGTQYF
-	TRBJ2-2	TRBV11-2	-	TGTGCCAGCAGCTTAGTCGGGGTGGTGGCCGGGGAGCTGTTTTTT	CASSLVGVVAGELFF
-	TRBJ1-2	TRBV29-1	-	TGCAGCGTTGGACCCCCCGGCGGATACTATGGCTACACCTTC	CSVGPPGGYYGYTF
-	TRBJ2-2	TRBV7-9	TRBD2	TGTGCCAGCAGCTTAGATACTAGCGGAGGCACCGGGGAGCTGTTTTTT	CASSLDTSGGTGELFF
-	TRBJ2-2	TRBV30	TRBD1	TGTGCCTGGAGAAGAAGTGGGCAGGGGGCCCCCGGGACCGGGGAGCTGTTTTTT	CAWRRSGQGAPGTGELFF
-	TRBJ2-7	TRBV2	TRBD2	TGTGCCAGCAGTGAAGTCACTAGCGGCAAGTACGAGCAGTACTTC	CASSEVTSGKYEQYF
-	TRBJ2-3	TRBV5-1	-	TGCGCCAGCAGCGTGGTGGGGCCAACTTCTAGCACAGATACGCAGTATTTT	CASSVVGPTSSTDTQYF
-	TRBJ1-3	TRBV4-1	-	TGCGCCAGCAGCCAGCTCCTCGTGTTGGGCAACTCTGGAAACACCATATATTTT	CASSQLLVLGNSGNTIYF
once	TRBJ2-5	TRBV20-1	TRBD1	TGCAGTGCTGACAGGGGAGAGACCCAGTACTTC	CSADRGETQYF
-	TRBJ1-6	TRBV6-5	-	TGTGCCAGCAGACCACAGGAGAATTCACCCCTCCACTTT	CASRPQENSPLHF